The 20 T cell receptor beta chains below come from one sample, sequenced in a study of beta chain features in type 1 diabetes. For these receptors, no antigen is known. Reverse transcribing all isolated RNA meant expressed TCRB transcripts were sequenced. Generated by immunoSEQ multiplex PCR, the TCRdb table keeps only in-frame clones and is missing some. This sample carries hundreds of thousands of clones, about 14% of them seen once, and the ten largest clones take approximately 0.042%. Overall study results and limits: In all four CD4+ subsets, TCRB CDR3 length was significantly, moderately reduced in type 1 diabetes.

The sequencing input was naive CD4+ T cells from blood. The receptors originated from a man in his late teens or twenties with type 1 diabetes.

This clone was detected only a few times. The chain combines TRBV5-1 with TRBJ1-2; possible D gene TRBD1, 5 bases. The V end lost 4 bases, the J end lost 2 bases, and 15 bases lay between the germline ends. This CDR3 comprises 15 residues. CDR1 and CDR2 (germline): SGHRS, YFSETQ. The chain's CDR3 is CASSQEAGPNYGYTF. CDR3 in DNA: TGCGCCAGCAGCCAAGAGGCAGGGCCCAACTATGGCTACACCTTC.

The chain recombines TRBV5-1 with TRBJ2-1; 11 bases agree with TRBD1. CDR1 is SGHRS, CDR2 YFSETQ, per germline. The V segment lost 4 bases and the J segment 4 bases; nucleotides outside the gene matches: 4. This CDR3 is built from 15 residues. CDR3 protein: CASSTGTGGYNEQFF. The CDR3 coding sequence is TGCGCCAGCAGCACCGGGACAGGGGGATACAATGAGCAGTTCTTC.

This clone has a handful of counts. This chain connects TRBV30 to TRBJ2-5; D is perhaps TRBD1 (5 bases). The CDR3 extends over 12 amino acids. Trimming took 2 bases from V and 10 from J, leaving 14 bases between them. Germline loops: CDR1 GTSNPN, CDR2 SVGIG (reference sequence). The CDR3 nucleotides read TGTGCCTGGAGTACAGGATCCCTGGGCCAGTACTTC. Translated: CAWSTGSLGQYF.

The chain links TRBV6-1 to TRBJ1-4, with 8 nucleotides matching TRBD1. CDR3 length equals 13 residues. The J segment lost 8 bases and the V segment lost 6 bases, leaving 5 bases of the junction unmatched. The germline V gene encodes CDR1 MNHNS and CDR2 SASEGT. The CDR3 DNA follows: TGTGCCAGCAGGAGACAGGGGAGAGAAAAACTGTTTTTT. Amino acid sequence: CASRRQGREKLFF.

This clone turned up a few times. The chain uses TRBV29-1 and TRBJ2-3; 12 nucleotides match TRBD1. The CDR3 is made up of 14 amino acids. Germline V gene sequence: CDR1 SQVTM, CDR2 ANQGSEA. The V segment lost 7 bases and the J segment 5 bases; nucleotides outside the gene matches: 7. The CDR3 sequence: CSGRGTGGEDTQYF. The CDR3 DNA reads TGCAGCGGACGAGGGACAGGGGGCGAAGATACGCAGTATTTT.

This clone was detected once. The rearrangement joins TRBV28 to TRBJ2-5; maybe TRBD2 (7 bases). In germline, CDR1 is MDHEN, CDR2 SYDVKM. The V and J ends lost 7 bases and 3 bases respectively, with 18 bases between them. CDR3 length equals 15 residues. The DNA for the CDR3 is TGTGCCAGCACCCGAAGGGGGACTACTGAAGAGACCCAGTACTTC. The encoded protein is CASTRRGTTEETQYF. Complete variable domain (other parts from reference TRBV28 and TRBJ2-5): DVKVTQSSRYLVKRTGEKVFLECVQDMDHENMFWYRQDPGLGLRLIYFSYDVKMKEKGDIPEGYSVSREKKERFSLILESASTNQTSMYLCASTRRGTTEETQYFGPGTRLLVL.

In its sample, this clone was seen a few times. J is TRBJ2-1 and V is TRBV28; TRBD1 matches at 9 bases. After removal of 5 bases from V and 9 bases from J, the junction contained 11 bases not matched to a gene. Germline-derived CDR1 and CDR2 are MDHEN and SYDVKM. The CDR3 has 15 amino acids. CDR3 in DNA: TGTGCCAGCAGTCTCCGGGACAGGGCGCGCAGTGAGCAGTTCTTC. It translates to CASSLRDRARSEQFF.

This chain uses TRBV27 with TRBJ2-5; D is perhaps TRBD2 (5 bases). Germline CDR1 MNHEY, CDR2 SMNVEV (reference sequence). The CDR3 extends over 14 amino acids. V lost 7 bases and J 5 bases, leaving 17 bases between the germline ends. DNA of the CDR3: TGTGCCAGCAACCACCTCGGGGAAGGGGAGACCCAGTACTTC. This sequence encodes CASNHLGEGETQYF.

This clone was counted a few times. The chain carries TRBV10-3 and TRBJ2-5, with TRBD1 matching 8 bases. The CDR3 runs to 13 residues. The trim removed 6 bases at V and 3 bases at J, leaving 3 bases unmatched. Germline assignment: CDR1 ENHRY and CDR2 SYGVKD. The CDR3 coding sequence is TGTGCCATCAGGACACAGGGGGAAGAGACCCAGTACTTC. Protein: CAIRTQGEETQYF.

This clone has a handful of counts. V is TRBV27 and J is TRBJ2-7, with TRBD1 matching 7 bases. Germline V gene sequence: CDR1 MNHEY, CDR2 SMNVEV (reference sequence). The V segment lost 6 bases and the J segment 7 bases; nucleotides outside the gene matches: 9. This CDR3 spans 13 amino acids. In nucleotides, the CDR3 is TGTGCCAGCAGCCACGACAGGGCTGGTGAGCAGTACTTC. It codes for CASSHDRAGEQYF.

This clone was seen a few times. The chain is built from TRBV30 and TRBJ2-3, with D possibly being TRBD2 (5 bases). From germline, CDR1 is GTSNPN and CDR2 SVGIG (reference sequence). The CDR3 totals 17 residues. V was shortened by 0 bases and J by 3 bases, with 19 bases between the two germline ends. CDR3 protein: CAWSVAPRGMGTDTQYF. The CDR3 nucleotides are TGTGCCTGGAGTGTAGCCCCTAGAGGGATGGGTACAGATACGCAGTATTTT.

This clone was found a few times. This sequence joins TRBV25-1 and TRBJ1-2; D unclear. This CDR3 is built from 12 residues. Germline V lookup: CDR1 MGHDK, CDR2 SYGVNS. Trimming shortened V by 7 bases and J by 8 bases, and 14 bases separated the two germline ends. The CDR3 bases are TGTGCCAGCATGGGCAGAGGCGAAGGCTACACCTTC. It codes for CASMGRGEGYTF.

The rearrangement joins TRBV30 to TRBJ1-5; D uncertain. The V and J ends lost 2 bases and 0 bases respectively, with 11 bases between them. From germline, CDR1 is GTSNPN and CDR2 SVGIG (reference sequence). CDR3 length: 15 residues. The CDR3 region is CAWSRRGTSNQPQHF. As DNA, the CDR3 is TGTGCCTGGAGTAGGAGAGGTACTAGCAATCAGCCCCAGCATTTT.

This clone was counted between two and nine times. The chain has TRBV5-6 and TRBJ2-2; possibly TRBD1 for D (8 bases). Germline loops: CDR1 SGHDT, CDR2 YYEEEE. There are 15 residues in the CDR3. Trimming pared 2 bases from V and 6 bases from J, leaving 14 bases between. The CDR3 loop reads CASSFRQGRAGELFF. The CDR3 DNA reads TGTGCCAGCAGCTTTCGACAGGGGAGGGCCGGGGAGCTGTTTTTT.

With regard to this clone: Relative to the germline gene, one junction end is altered; a read error may explain this. The sample contains more than one DNA sequence encoding this CDR3. This sequence joins TRBV20-1 and TRBJ2-1, with D hard to call. The CDR3 has 11 amino acids. CDR1 is DFQATT and CDR2 is SNEGSKA in the germline V gene (reference sequence). CDR3 sequence (DNA): TGCAGTGCTCGAGACTACAATGAGCAGTTCTTC. This codes for CSARDYNEQFF.

The chain joins TRBV5-6 to TRBJ2-1; maybe TRBD1 (5 bases). The CDR3 covers 14 residues. V was pared by 6 bases and J by 6 bases, with 16 bases between. Germline-derived CDR1 and CDR2 are SGHDT and YYEEEE. CDR3 residues: CASTLNQGANEQFF. CDR3 sequence (DNA): TGTGCCAGCACCCTAAACCAGGGCGCCAATGAGCAGTTCTTC.

The chain carries TRBV29-1 and TRBJ2-3, with TRBD2 matching over 10 bases. There are 15 residues in the CDR3. The junction had 9 bases not matched to a gene; V was cut back by 0 bases and J by 9 bases. Germline CDR1 and CDR2: SQVTM and ANQGSEA. The CDR3 DNA is TGCAGCGTTGAAGATTGGCTAGCGGGAGATTCGACGCAGTATTTT. Translating it yields CSVEDWLAGDSTQYF.

This clone was seen more than once but under ten times. The genes are TRBV27 and TRBJ2-1, with D unclear. With 1 base removed from V and 4 bases from J, the gap between germline ends came to 5 bases. CDR1 and CDR2 from the germline V gene are MNHEY and SMNVEV (reference sequence). The CDR3 runs to 13 residues. CDR3 region: CASSLFVYNEQFF. The DNA of the CDR3 is TGTGCCAGCAGTTTATTCGTATACAATGAGCAGTTCTTC.

The rearrangement uses TRBV10-3 and TRBJ2-1; D could derive from TRBD1 or TRBD2 (6 bases each). V lost 0 bases, J lost 6 bases, and 18 bases lay in between. This CDR3 contains 17 residues. From germline, CDR1 is ENHRY and CDR2 SYGVKD. The CDR3, as DNA: TGTGCCATCAGTGAGTCACAGGGAGGAGGGCCAATCAATGAGCAGTTCTTC. Its protein is CAISESQGGGPINEQFF.

This clone has just a few counts. The rearrangement uses TRBV30 and TRBJ1-2; TRBD1 matches 8 bases. CDR3 length: 14 amino acids. Germline loops: CDR1 GTSNPN, CDR2 SVGIG (reference sequence). V lost 6 bases, J lost 4 bases, and 10 bases stayed unmatched. CDR3: CACPGQGAFYGYTF. CDR3 nucleotides: TGTGCCTGTCCTGGGCAGGGGGCCTTCTATGGCTACACCTTC.